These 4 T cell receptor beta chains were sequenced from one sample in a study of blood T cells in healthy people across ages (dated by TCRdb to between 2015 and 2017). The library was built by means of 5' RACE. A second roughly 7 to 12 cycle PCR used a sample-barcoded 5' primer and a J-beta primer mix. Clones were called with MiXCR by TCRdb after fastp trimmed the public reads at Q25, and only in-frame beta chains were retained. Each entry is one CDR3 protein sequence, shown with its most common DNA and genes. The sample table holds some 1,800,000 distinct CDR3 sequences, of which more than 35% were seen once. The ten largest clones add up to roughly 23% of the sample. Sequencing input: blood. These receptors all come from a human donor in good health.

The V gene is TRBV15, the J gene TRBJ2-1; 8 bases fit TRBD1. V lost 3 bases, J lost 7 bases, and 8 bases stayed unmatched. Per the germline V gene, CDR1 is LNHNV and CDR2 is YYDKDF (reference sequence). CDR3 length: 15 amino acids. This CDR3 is CATSSPGQARNEQFF. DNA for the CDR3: TGTGCCACCAGCAGCCCGGGACAGGCCAGAAATGAGCAGTTCTTC.

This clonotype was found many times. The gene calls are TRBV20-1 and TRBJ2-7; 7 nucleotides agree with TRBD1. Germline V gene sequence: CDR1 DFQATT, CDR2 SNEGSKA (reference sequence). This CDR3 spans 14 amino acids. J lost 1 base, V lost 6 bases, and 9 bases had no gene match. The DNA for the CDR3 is TGCAGTGCCCCGATCACAGGGGCATCCTACGAGCAGTACTTC. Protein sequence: CSAPITGASYEQYF.

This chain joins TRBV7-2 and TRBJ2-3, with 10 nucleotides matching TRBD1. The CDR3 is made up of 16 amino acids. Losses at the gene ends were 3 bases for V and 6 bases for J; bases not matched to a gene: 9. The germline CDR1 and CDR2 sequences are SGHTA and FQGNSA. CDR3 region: CASSFHSGQGMDTQYF. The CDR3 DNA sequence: TGTGCCAGCAGCTTTCATTCGGGACAGGGGATGGATACGCAGTATTTT.

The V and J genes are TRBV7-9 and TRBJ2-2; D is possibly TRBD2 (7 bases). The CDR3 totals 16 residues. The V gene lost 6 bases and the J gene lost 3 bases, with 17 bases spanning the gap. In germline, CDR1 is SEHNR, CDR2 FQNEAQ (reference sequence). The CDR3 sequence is CASSPSGTHHTGELFF. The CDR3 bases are TGTGCCAGCAGTCCCAGCGGGACACATCACACCGGGGAGCTGTTTTTT.